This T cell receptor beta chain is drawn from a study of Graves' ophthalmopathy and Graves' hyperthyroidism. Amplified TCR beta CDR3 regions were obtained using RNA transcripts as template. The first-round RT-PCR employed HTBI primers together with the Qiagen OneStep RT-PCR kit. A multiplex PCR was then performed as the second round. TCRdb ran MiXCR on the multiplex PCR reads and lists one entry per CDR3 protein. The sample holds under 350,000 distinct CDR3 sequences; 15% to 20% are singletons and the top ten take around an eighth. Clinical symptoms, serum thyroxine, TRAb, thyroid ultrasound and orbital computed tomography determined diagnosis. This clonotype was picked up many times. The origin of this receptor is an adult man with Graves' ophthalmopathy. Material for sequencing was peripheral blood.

The CDR3 region is CASSSGTQGFSGNTIYF. The CDR3 DNA sequence: TGTGCCAGCAGTTCCGGGACACAGGGTTTCTCTGGAAACACCATATATTTT. This chain connects TRBV12-3 or TRBV12-4 to TRBJ1-3, with D tentatively TRBD1 (6 bases). The V end was cut by 4 bases, the J end by 0 bases, with 16 bases between. The CDR3 loop spans 17 amino acids.